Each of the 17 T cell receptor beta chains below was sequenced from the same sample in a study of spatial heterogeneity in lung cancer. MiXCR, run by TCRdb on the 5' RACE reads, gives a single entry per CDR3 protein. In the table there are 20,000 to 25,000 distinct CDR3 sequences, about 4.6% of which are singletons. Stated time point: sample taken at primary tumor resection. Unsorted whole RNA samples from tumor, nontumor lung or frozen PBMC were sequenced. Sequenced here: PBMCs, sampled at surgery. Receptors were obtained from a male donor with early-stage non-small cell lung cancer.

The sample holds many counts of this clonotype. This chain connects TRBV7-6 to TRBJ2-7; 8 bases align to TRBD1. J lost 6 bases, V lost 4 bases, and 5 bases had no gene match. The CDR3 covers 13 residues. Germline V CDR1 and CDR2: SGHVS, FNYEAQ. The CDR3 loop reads CASSYRQGTEQYF. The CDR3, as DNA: TGTGCCAGCAGCTACCGACAGGGGACCGAGCAGTACTTC.

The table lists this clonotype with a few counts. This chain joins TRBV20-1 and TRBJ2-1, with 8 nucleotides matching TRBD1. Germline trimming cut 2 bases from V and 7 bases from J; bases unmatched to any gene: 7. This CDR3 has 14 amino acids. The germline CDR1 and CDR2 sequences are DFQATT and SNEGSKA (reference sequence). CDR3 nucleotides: TGCAGTGCTAGACTCAGGGGGCCAGGGAATGAGCAGTTCTTC. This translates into CSARLRGPGNEQFF.

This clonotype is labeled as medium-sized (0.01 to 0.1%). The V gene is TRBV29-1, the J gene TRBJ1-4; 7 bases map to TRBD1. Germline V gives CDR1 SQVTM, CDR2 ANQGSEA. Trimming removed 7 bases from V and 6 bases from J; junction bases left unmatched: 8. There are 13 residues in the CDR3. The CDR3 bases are TGCAGCGCACAGGGGTACGGGGATGAAAAACTGTTTTTT. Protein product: CSAQGYGDEKLFF.

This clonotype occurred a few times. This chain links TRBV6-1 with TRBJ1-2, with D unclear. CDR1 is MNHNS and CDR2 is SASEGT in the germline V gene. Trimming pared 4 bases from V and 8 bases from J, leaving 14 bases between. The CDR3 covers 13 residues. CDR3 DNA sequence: TGTGCCAGCAGTGGGACCTATACGGGAGGCTACACCTTC. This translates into CASSGTYTGGYTF.

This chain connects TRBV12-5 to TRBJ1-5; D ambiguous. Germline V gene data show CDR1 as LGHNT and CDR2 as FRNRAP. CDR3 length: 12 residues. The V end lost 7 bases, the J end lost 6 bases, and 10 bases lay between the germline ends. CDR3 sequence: CASALGTQPQHF. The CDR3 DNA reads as TGTGCTAGTGCCTTAGGCACTCAGCCCCAGCATTTT.

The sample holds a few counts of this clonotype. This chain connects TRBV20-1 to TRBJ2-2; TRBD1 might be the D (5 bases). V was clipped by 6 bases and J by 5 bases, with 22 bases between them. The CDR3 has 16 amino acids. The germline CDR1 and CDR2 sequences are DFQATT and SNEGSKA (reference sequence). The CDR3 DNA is TGCAGTGCAATTTATTTGCGGCAGGGCGGTACCGGGGAGCTGTTTTTT. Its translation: CSAIYLRQGGTGELFF.

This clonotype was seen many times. The DNA of the CDR3 is TGTGCCAGCAGCCAAGATGGTTTTGGCGGGGGGGTCCAAGAGACCCAGTACTTC. It encodes CASSQDGFGGGVQETQYF. The chain employs TRBV3-1 and TRBJ2-5; TRBD2 matches 9 bases. The CDR3 consists of 18 residues. CDR1 and CDR2 (germline): LGHDT, YNNKEL (reference sequence). V lost 0 bases to trimming and J lost 1 base; unmatched junction nucleotides: 9.

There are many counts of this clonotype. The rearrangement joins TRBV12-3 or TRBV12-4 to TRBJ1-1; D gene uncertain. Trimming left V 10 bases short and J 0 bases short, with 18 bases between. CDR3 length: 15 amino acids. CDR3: CATMDGSGVNTEAFF. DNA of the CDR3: TGTGCCACAATGGACGGGAGCGGAGTGAACACTGAAGCTTTCTTT.

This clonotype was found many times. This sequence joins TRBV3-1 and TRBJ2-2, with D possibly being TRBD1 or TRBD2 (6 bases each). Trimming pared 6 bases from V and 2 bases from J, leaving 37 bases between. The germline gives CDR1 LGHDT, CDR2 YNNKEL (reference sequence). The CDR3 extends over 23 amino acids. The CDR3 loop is CASRATHRRGPRPGGRNTGELFF. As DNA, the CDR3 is TGTGCCAGCAGAGCTACTCACCGCAGGGGCCCTAGGCCCGGGGGAAGAAACACCGGGGAGCTGTTTTTT.

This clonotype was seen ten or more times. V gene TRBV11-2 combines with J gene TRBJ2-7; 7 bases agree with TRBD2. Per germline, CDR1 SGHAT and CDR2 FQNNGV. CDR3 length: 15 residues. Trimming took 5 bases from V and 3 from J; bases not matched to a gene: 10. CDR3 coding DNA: TGTGCCAGCAGCCCCTCCCGGCGGGGGTACTACGAGCAGTACTTC. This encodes CASSPSRRGYYEQYF.

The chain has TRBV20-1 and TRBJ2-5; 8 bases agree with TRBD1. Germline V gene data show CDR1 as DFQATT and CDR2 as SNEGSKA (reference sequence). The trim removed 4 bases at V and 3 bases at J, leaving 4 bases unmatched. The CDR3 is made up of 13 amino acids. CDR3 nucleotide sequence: TGCAGTGCTAATAGACAGGGGAAAGAGACCCAGTACTTC. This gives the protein CSANRQGKETQYF.

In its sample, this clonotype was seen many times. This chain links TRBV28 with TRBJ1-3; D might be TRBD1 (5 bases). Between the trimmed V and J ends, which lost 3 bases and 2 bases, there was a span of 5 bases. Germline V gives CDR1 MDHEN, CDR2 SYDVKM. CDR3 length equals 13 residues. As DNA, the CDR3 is TGTGCCAGCAGTTTGGGGGCTGGAAACACCATATATTTT. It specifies CASSLGAGNTIYF.

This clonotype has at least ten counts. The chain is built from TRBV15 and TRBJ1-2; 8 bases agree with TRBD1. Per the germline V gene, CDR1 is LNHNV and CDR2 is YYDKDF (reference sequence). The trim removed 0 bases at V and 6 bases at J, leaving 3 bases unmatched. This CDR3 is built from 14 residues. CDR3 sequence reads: CATSRDQGADGYTF. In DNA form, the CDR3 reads TGTGCCACCAGCAGAGATCAGGGGGCGGATGGCTACACCTTC.

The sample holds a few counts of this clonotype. The DNA of the CDR3 is TGTGCCAGTTCACGGGCAGGGCACACTGAAGCTTTCTTT. Protein: CASSRAGHTEAFF. This rearrangement joins TRBV19 to TRBJ1-1, with D perhaps TRBD1 (5 bases). Germline lookup yields CDR1 LNHDA and CDR2 SQIVND (reference sequence). The V and J ends lost 8 bases and 3 bases respectively, with 13 bases between them. The CDR3 is made up of 13 amino acids.

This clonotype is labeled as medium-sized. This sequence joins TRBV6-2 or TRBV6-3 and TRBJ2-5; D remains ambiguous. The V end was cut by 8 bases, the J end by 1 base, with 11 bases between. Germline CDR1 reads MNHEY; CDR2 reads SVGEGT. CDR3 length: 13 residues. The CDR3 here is CASGGRLQETQYF. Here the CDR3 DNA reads TGTGCCAGCGGCGGCCGACTCCAAGAGACCCAGTACTTC.

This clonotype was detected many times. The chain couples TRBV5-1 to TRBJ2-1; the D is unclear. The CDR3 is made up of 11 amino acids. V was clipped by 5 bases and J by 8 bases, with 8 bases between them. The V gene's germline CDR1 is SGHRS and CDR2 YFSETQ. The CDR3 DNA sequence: TGCGCCAGCAGATTCGGAGATGAGCAGTTCTTC. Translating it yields CASRFGDEQFF. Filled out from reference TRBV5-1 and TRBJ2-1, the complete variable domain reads KAGVTQTPRYLIKTRGQQVTLSCSPISGHRSVSWYQQTPGQGLQFLFEYFSETQRNKGNFPGRFSGRQFSNSRSEMNVSTLELGDSALYLCASRFGDEQFFGPGTRLTVL.

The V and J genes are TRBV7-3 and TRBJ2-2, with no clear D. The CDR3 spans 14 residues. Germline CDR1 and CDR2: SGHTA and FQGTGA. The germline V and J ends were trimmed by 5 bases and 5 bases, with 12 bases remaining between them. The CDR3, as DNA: TGTGCCAGCAGCCCTGACGTTGGGACCGGGGAGCTGTTTTTT. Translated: CASSPDVGTGELFF.